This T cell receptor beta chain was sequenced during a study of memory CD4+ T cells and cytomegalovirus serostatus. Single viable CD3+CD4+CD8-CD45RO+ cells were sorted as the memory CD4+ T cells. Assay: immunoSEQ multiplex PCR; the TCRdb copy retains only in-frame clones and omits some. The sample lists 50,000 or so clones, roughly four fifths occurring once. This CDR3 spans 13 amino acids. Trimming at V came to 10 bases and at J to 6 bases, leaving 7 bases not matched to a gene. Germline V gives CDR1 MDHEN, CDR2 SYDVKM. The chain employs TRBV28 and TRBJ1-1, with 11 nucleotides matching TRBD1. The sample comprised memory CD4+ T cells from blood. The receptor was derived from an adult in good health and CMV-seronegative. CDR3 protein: CATWTGGSAEAFF. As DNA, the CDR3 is TGTGCCACCTGGACAGGGGGCAGCGCTGAAGCTTTCTTT.